Presented here are 19 T cell receptor beta chains from one specimen sequenced in a study of shared T cell receptors in the human thymus (dated by TCRdb to the early 2020s). Library preparation was by the immunoSEQ multiplex PCR assay. TCRdb stores this immuneACCESS table with in-frame sequences only. Part of the clones is absent; in the studies checked, under half of the shortfall reflects unresolved V genes, and no reason is known for the rest. The sample contains hundreds of thousands of clones, approximately 95% of them found a single time. The ten top clones hold 0.015% to 0.025% of the sample. Sequences were obtained from thymocytes. The receptors come from a human donor.

V gene TRBV18 combines with J gene TRBJ1-4, with D possibly TRBD1 on 6 matching bases. With 6 bases removed from V and 3 bases from J, the gap between germline ends came to 11 bases. Germline V gene sequence: CDR1 KGHSH, CDR2 LQKENI. CDR3 length: 14 amino acids. The CDR3 DNA follows: TGTGCCAGCTCCGCGGAGGGGGCTAATGAAAAACTGTTTTTT. It translates to CASSAEGANEKLFF.

The chain recombines TRBV4-3 with TRBJ2-1, with 12 bases identical to TRBD2. The germline V gene encodes CDR1 LGHNA and CDR2 YSLEER. CDR3 length equals 16 residues. With 2 bases clipped from V and 5 bases from J, the junction kept 4 bases outside the gene matches. For the CDR3, the DNA is TGCGCCAGCAGCCAACGACTAGCGGGGGTACACAATGAGCAGTTCTTC. It yields the protein CASSQRLAGVHNEQFF.

This clone was recorded a few times. The J gene is TRBJ2-7, the V gene TRBV7-9; D unclear. The CDR3 contains 13 residues. Germline loops: CDR1 SEHNR, CDR2 FQNEAQ (reference sequence). V was cut by 1 base and J by 2 bases, with 6 bases left in between. The CDR3, as DNA: TGTGCCAGCAGCTTAGACCCTACCTACGAGCAGTACTTC. It encodes CASSLDPTYEQYF.

The J gene is TRBJ1-1, the V gene TRBV19, with TRBD1 as a possible D gene (6 bases). V was cut by 5 bases and J by 3 bases, with 13 bases left in between. Germline CDR1 and CDR2: LNHDA and SQIVND (reference sequence). This CDR3 has 14 residues. CDR3 in DNA: TGTGCCAGTAGTGGCCGGGACAAATACACTGAAGCTTTCTTT. Translated, it gives CASSGRDKYTEAFF. Full variable domain (outside the CDR3, taken from reference TRBV19 and TRBJ1-1): DGGITQSPKYLFRKEGQNVTLSCEQNLNHDAMYWYRQDPGQGLRLIYYSQIVNDFQKGDIAEGYSVSREKKESFPLTVTSAQKNPTAFYLCASSGRDKYTEAFFGQGTRLTVV.

The chain is built from TRBV15 and TRBJ1-1; D remains unclear. Trimming pared 1 base from V and 6 bases from J, leaving 12 bases between. The germline V gene encodes CDR1 LNHNV and CDR2 YYDKDF (reference sequence). The CDR3 is 14 residues long. CDR3 sequence: CATSRADPGAEAFF. The CDR3 bases are TGTGCCACCAGCAGAGCGGACCCGGGCGCTGAAGCTTTCTTT. The full variable domain, completed using reference TRBV15 and TRBJ1-1, is DAMVIQNPRYQVTQFGKPVTLSCSQTLNHNVMYWYQQKSSQAPKLLFHYYDKDFNNEADTPDNFQSRRPNTSFCFLDIRSPGLGDTAMYLCATSRADPGAEAFFGQGTRLTVV.

V and J are TRBV7-2 and TRBJ2-7; a possible D gene is TRBD2 (5 bases). Germline V gives CDR1 SGHTA, CDR2 FQGNSA. CDR3 size: 15 residues. V was clipped by 7 bases and J by 0 bases, with 16 bases between them. For the CDR3, the DNA is TGTGCCAGCACCCTAGCCGGCCCGATCTCCTACGAGCAGTACTTC. Translating gives CASTLAGPISYEQYF.

The chain recombines TRBV20-1 with TRBJ1-2; D remains unclear. In germline, CDR1 is DFQATT, CDR2 SNEGSKA (reference sequence). The ends were cut back, 6 bases at V and 3 bases at J, with 5 bases in the middle. The CDR3 is 10 amino acids. The CDR3 DNA follows: TGCAGTGCCGGTCACTATGGCTACACCTTC. It specifies CSAGHYGYTF.

The genes are TRBV5-5 and TRBJ1-1; 9 bases agree with TRBD1. Per the germline V gene, CDR1 is SGHKS and CDR2 is YYEKEE (reference sequence). This CDR3 comprises 14 residues. After removal of 3 bases from V and 4 bases from J, the junction contained 4 bases not matched to a gene. CDR3: CASSSPDRGTEAFF. CDR3 nucleotides: TGTGCCAGCAGCTCCCCGGACAGGGGCACTGAAGCTTTCTTT.

The chain combines TRBV15 with TRBJ2-5, with TRBD1 matching 8 bases. Germline V gene lookup returns CDR1 LNHNV and CDR2 YYDKDF (reference sequence). CDR3 length equals 14 residues. Germline trimming cut 3 bases from V and 2 bases from J; bases unmatched to any gene: 2. CDR3 coding DNA: TGTGCCACCAGCAGGCAGGGGGCGCAAGAGACCCAGTACTTC. Translation gives CATSRQGAQETQYF.

J is TRBJ2-3 and V is TRBV4-2; 9 bases map to TRBD2. J gave up 6 bases and V 0 bases, and 13 bases lay outside the gene matches. This CDR3 has 18 amino acids. Germline V lookup: CDR1 LGHNA, CDR2 YNFKEQ. CDR3 region: CASSQDVGSSGIWDTQYF. CDR3 DNA sequence: TGTGCCAGCAGCCAAGATGTCGGGTCTAGCGGGATCTGGGATACGCAGTATTTT.

The sample holds one count of this clone. This chain links TRBV9 with TRBJ2-5; 9 bases are a match to TRBD2. V lost 3 bases to trimming and J lost 4 bases; unmatched junction nucleotides: 13. The CDR3 totals 17 residues. Germline assignment: CDR1 SGDLS and CDR2 YYNGEE. The CDR3 protein is CASSEKGLAPAGETQYF. The CDR3 nucleotides read TGTGCCAGCAGCGAGAAGGGACTAGCCCCCGCGGGAGAGACCCAGTACTTC.

The rearrangement joins TRBV6-1 to TRBJ2-3; no reliable D call. Germline-derived CDR1 and CDR2 are MNHNS and SASEGT. V was cut by 3 bases and J by 4 bases, with 17 bases left in between. This CDR3 spans 16 amino acids. CDR3 bases: TGTGCCAGCAGTGATACGCGAGACCGGCAGGCAGATACGCAGTATTTT. This encodes CASSDTRDRQADTQYF.

This chain links TRBV5-1 with TRBJ2-5, with a possible D match to TRBD1 (6 bases). V lost 3 bases and J 5 bases, leaving 20 bases between the germline ends. CDR3 length equals 16 residues. Germline V CDR1 and CDR2: SGHRS, YFSETQ. The CDR3 DNA is TGCGCCAGCAGCTGGGACCAGGGGCCCGGGATTGAGACCCAGTACTTC. Residues: CASSWDQGPGIETQYF.

This chain uses TRBV19 with TRBJ2-4; tentative D call: TRBD2 (5 bases). This CDR3 spans 17 amino acids. Trimming cost V 1 base and J 6 bases, with 19 bases left between them. Germline CDR1 LNHDA, CDR2 SQIVND (reference sequence). CDR3 DNA: TGTGCCAGTAGTATAGGGCGGGTAATAGTGCATAGAAACATTCAGTACTTC. Amino acids: CASSIGRVIVHRNIQYF.

There are a few counts of this clone. V usage is TRBV28 and J usage is TRBJ2-7; a possible D gene is TRBD1 (6 bases). The CDR3 spans 15 residues. V was cut by 2 bases and J by 5 bases, with 16 bases left in between. CDR1 and CDR2 (germline): MDHEN, SYDVKM. The CDR3 DNA reads TGTGCCAGCAGTTTAACCGAGACAGGCAAGGACGAGCAGTACTTC. Its protein is CASSLTETGKDEQYF.

The rearrangement joins TRBV7-3 to TRBJ2-2; a weak D match, TRBD1 (9 bases). Trimming stripped 5 bases from V and 3 bases from J, with 34 bases between. CDR3 size: 22 residues. Germline loops: CDR1 SGHTA, CDR2 FQGTGA. The CDR3 bases are TGTGCCAGCAGCCAGAGGTATCTGGGACAGGGTTTCGCGGGAGGCGACACCGGGGAGCTGTTTTTT. Translating it yields CASSQRYLGQGFAGGDTGELFF. Drawing the rest from reference TRBV7-3 and TRBJ2-2, the complete variable domain is GAGVSQTPSNKVTEKGKYVELRCDPISGHTALYWYRQSLGQGPEFLIYFQGTGAADDSGLPNDRFFAVRPEGSVSTLKIQRTERGDSAVYLCASSQRYLGQGFAGGDTGELFFGEGSRLTVL.

The chain uses TRBV18 and TRBJ1-2; no reliable D call. This CDR3 region has 13 residues. The V end lost 3 bases, the J end lost 4 bases, and 9 bases lay between the germline ends. Germline-derived CDR1 and CDR2 are KGHSH and LQKENI. CDR3 DNA sequence: TGTGCCAGCTCACCGCGGCCCTCCTATGGCTACACCTTC. It codes for CASSPRPSYGYTF.

This chain joins TRBV5-4 and TRBJ2-1; 8 bases fit TRBD2. Germline trimming cut 0 bases from V and 7 bases from J; bases unmatched to any gene: 12. CDR1 SGHNT and CDR2 YYREEE come from the germline V gene (reference sequence). This CDR3 contains 17 residues. This chain's CDR3 is CASSLVTGTRGVNEQFF. DNA for the CDR3: TGTGCCAGCAGCTTGGTGACCGGGACTAGAGGGGTGAATGAGCAGTTCTTC.

This rearrangement joins TRBV2 to TRBJ2-7, with 10 bases that match TRBD1. CDR1 SNHLY and CDR2 FYNNEI come from the germline V gene. V shed 4 bases, J shed 5 bases, and the junction held 8 bases outside the gene matches. This CDR3 has 15 residues. CDR3 in amino acids: CASSGGDRGLDEQYF. The CDR3 DNA is TGTGCCAGCAGTGGGGGAGACAGGGGGCTTGACGAGCAGTACTTC.